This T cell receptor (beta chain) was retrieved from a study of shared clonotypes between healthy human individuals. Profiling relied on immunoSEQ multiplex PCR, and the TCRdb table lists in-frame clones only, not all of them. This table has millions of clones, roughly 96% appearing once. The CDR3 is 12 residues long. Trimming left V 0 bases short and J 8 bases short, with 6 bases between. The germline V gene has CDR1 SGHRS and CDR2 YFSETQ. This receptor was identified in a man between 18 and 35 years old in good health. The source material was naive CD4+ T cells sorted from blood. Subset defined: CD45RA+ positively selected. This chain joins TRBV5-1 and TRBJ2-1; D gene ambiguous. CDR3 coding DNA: TGCGCCAGCAGCTTGGCTATTGATGAGCAGTTCTTC. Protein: CASSLAIDEQFF.